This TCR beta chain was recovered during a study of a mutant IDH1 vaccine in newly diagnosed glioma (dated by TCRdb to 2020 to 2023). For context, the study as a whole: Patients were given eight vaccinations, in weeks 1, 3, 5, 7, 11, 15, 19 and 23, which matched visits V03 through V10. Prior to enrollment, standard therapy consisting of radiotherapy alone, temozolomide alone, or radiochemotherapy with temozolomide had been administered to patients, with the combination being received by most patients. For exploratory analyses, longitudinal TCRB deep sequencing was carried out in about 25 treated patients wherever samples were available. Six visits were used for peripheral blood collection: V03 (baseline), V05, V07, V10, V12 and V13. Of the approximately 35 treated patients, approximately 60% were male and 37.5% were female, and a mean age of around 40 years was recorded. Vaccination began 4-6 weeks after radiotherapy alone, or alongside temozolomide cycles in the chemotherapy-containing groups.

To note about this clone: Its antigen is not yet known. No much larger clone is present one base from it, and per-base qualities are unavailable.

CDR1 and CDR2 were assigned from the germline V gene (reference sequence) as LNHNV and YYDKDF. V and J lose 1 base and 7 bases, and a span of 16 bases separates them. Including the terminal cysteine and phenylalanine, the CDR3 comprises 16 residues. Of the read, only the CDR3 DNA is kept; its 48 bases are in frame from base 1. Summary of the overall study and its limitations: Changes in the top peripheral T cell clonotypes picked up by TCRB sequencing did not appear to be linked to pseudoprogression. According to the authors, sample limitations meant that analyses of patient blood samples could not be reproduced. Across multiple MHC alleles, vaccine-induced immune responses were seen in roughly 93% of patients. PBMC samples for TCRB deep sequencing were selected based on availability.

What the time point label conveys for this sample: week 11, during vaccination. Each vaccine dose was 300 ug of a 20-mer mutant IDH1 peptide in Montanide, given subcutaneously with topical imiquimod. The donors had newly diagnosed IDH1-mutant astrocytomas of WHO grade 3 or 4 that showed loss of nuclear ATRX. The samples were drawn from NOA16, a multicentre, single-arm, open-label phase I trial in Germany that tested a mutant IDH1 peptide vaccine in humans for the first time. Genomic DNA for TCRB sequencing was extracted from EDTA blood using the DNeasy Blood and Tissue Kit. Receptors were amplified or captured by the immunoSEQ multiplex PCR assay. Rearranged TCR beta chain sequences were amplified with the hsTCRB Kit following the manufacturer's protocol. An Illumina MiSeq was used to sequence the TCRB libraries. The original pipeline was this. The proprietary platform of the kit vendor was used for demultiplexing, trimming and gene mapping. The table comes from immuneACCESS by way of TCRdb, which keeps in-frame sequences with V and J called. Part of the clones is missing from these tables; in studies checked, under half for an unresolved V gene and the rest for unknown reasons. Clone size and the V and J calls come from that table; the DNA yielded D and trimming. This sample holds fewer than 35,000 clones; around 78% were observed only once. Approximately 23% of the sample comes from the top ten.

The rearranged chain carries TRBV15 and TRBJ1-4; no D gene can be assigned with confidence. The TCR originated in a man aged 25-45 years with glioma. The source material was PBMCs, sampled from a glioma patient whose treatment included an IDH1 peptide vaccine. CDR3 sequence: CATSRGKGVSAEKLFF. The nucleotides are TGTGCCACCAGCAGAGGAAAGGGAGTAAGCGCTGAAAAACTGTTTTTT.